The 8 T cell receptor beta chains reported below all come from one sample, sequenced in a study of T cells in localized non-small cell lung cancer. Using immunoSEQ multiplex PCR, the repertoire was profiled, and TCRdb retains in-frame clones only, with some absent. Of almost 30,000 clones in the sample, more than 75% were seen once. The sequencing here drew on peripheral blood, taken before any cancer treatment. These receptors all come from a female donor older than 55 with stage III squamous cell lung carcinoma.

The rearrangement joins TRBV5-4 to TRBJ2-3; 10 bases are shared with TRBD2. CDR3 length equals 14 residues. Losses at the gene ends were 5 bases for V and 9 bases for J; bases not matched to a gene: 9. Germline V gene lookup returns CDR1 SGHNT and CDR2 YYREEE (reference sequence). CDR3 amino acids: CASSSQERGGTQYF. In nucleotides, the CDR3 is TGTGCCAGCAGTTCCCAGGAGCGGGGGGGGACGCAGTATTTT.

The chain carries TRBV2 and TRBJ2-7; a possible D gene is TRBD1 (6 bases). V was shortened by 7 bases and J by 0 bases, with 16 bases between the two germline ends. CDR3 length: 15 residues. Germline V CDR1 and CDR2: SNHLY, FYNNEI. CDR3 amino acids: CASNGGRVPSYEQYF. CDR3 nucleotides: TGTGCCAGCAATGGGGGCCGAGTTCCCTCCTACGAGCAGTACTTC.

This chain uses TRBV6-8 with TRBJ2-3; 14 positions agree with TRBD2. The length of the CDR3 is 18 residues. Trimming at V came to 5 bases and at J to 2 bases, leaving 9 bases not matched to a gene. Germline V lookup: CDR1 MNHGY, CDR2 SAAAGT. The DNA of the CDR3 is TGTGCCAGCAGTAATAGGACTAGCGGGGGGTCTTTCACAGATACGCAGTATTTT. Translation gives CASSNRTSGGSFTDTQYF.

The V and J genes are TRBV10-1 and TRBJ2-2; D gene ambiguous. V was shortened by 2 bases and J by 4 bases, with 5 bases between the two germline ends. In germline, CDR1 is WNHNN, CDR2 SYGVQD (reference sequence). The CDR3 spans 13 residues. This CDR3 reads CASSERSTGELFF. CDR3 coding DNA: TGCGCCAGCAGTGAGAGGTCCACCGGGGAGCTGTTTTTT.

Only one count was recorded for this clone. The chain's CDR3 is CASSGGTGTEKLFF. For the CDR3, the DNA is TGTGCCAGCAGCGGTGGGACAGGGACTGAAAAACTGTTTTTT. This chain links TRBV5-4 with TRBJ1-4; 9 bases agree with TRBD1. The J segment lost 7 bases and the V segment lost 4 bases, leaving 5 bases of the junction unmatched. Per the germline V gene, CDR1 is SGHNT and CDR2 is YYREEE (reference sequence). The CDR3 loop spans 14 amino acids.

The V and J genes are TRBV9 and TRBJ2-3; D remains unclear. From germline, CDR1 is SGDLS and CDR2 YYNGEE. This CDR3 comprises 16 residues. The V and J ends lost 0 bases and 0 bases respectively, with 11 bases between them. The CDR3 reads CASSVVFGSSTDTQYF. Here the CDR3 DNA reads TGTGCCAGCAGCGTAGTATTTGGGTCTAGCACAGATACGCAGTATTTT.

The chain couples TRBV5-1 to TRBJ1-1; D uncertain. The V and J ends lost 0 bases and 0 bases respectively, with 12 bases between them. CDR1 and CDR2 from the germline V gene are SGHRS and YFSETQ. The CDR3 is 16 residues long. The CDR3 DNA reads TGCGCCAGCAGCTTGGGAGGGCGATTCATGAACACTGAAGCTTTCTTT. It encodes CASSLGGRFMNTEAFF.

The CDR3, as DNA: TGTGCCAGCTCACCTAGGACAGGGGTTGGAGAGACCCAGTACTTC. This codes for CASSPRTGVGETQYF. The chain has TRBV18 and TRBJ2-5, with 9 nucleotides matching TRBD1. V gave up 3 bases and J gave up 4 bases; unmatched junction bases: 6. The CDR3 length is 15 residues. Germline lookup yields CDR1 KGHSH and CDR2 LQKENI.